This entry describes one TCR beta chain. Its antigen remains unknown. TCRdb reprocessed the 5' RACE reads via MiXCR and lists one record per CDR3 protein. The table records 20,000 to 30,000 distinct CDR3 sequences, 8.8% of them present only once. These data belong to a study of spatial heterogeneity in lung cancer. Study-wide results and caveats: Tumors with more nonsynonymous mutations had more expanded intratumoral alpha and beta TCRs.

Time point denoted: sample taken at primary tumor resection. This clonotype was sampled from a male donor with early-stage non-small cell lung cancer. Sequenced here: lung tumor tissue, sampled at surgery.

The CDR3 protein is CSARYRGSNQPQHF. Written as DNA, the CDR3 is TGCAGTGCTAGATACAGGGGGTCGAATCAGCCCCAGCATTTT. The chain employs TRBV20-1 and TRBJ1-5; 8 bases fit TRBD1. Germline loops: CDR1 DFQATT, CDR2 SNEGSKA (reference sequence). CDR3 length: 14 amino acids. V lost 2 bases, J lost 4 bases, and 4 bases stayed unmatched.